The next 21 T cell receptor beta chains were all read from a single sample in a study of cytomegalovirus exposure and HLA in healthy donors. The PCR made use of 60 Vbeta and 13 Jbeta primers. Generated by immunoSEQ multiplex PCR, the TCRdb table keeps only in-frame clones and is missing some. This sample has about 160,000 clones, with around 80% found just once. Sample: PBMCs. The receptors shown here come from a male donor in good health and CMV-seropositive.

The chain carries TRBV4-2 and TRBJ2-3; 12 bases agree with TRBD2. V shed 4 bases, J shed 3 bases, and the junction held 8 bases outside the gene matches. Germline V gives CDR1 LGHNA, CDR2 YNFKEQ. The CDR3 has 17 amino acids. CDR3 sequence (DNA): TGTGCCAGCAGCCCCGTGACTAGCGGGAGTTGGACAGATACGCAGTATTTT. Protein: CASSPVTSGSWTDTQYF.

This clone came up a few times. The chain recombines TRBV7-2 with TRBJ1-5; D is perhaps TRBD1 (6 bases). The CDR3 extends over 13 amino acids. In germline, CDR1 is SGHTA, CDR2 FQGNSA. V was cut by 7 bases and J by 4 bases, with 11 bases left in between. CDR3 sequence: CASNIQGNQPQHF. The CDR3, as DNA: TGTGCCAGCAACATACAGGGAAATCAGCCCCAGCATTTT.

This clone was picked up one time. The rearrangement uses TRBV29-1 and TRBJ2-5; 8 nucleotides line up with TRBD2. In germline, CDR1 is SQVTM, CDR2 ANQGSEA. The CDR3 is 12 residues long. J lost 9 bases, V lost 6 bases, and 9 bases had no gene match. CDR3 DNA sequence: TGCAGCGTAGGACTAGCCCGCATGGCCCAGTACTTC. Its protein product is CSVGLARMAQYF.

This clone has more than one count but fewer than ten. The rearrangement links TRBV4-2 to TRBJ2-2; the match to TRBD2 covers 7 bases. The V gene's germline CDR1 is LGHNA and CDR2 YNFKEQ. There are 16 residues in the CDR3. V shed 0 bases, J shed 5 bases, and the junction held 6 bases outside the gene matches. CDR3 sequence: CASSQDGPSGTGELFF. The DNA for the CDR3 is TGTGCCAGCAGCCAAGATGGTCCTAGCGGAACCGGGGAGCTGTTTTTT.

Here the CDR3 DNA reads TGTGCCAGCACCGGAGGGCCCGAAAAACTGTTTTTT. Translated, it gives CASTGGPEKLFF. The rearrangement uses TRBV2 and TRBJ1-4; D not certain. The CDR3 extends over 12 amino acids. CDR1 SNHLY and CDR2 FYNNEI come from the germline V gene. The V and J ends lost 7 bases and 8 bases respectively, with 11 bases between them.

The rearrangement uses TRBV19 and TRBJ2-1; TRBD2 matches 13 bases. Trimming cost V 3 bases and J 9 bases; bases outside gene matches: 8. This CDR3 contains 16 residues. Per the germline V gene, CDR1 is LNHDA and CDR2 is SQIVND (reference sequence). CDR3 protein: CASSIRLAGGEGEQFF. The CDR3 nucleotides read TGTGCCAGTAGTATCCGACTAGCGGGAGGAGAGGGTGAGCAGTTCTTC.

This clone was seen only a few times. The chain recombines TRBV30 with TRBJ1-2; 8 bases are a match to TRBD1. Germline values: CDR1 GTSNPN, CDR2 SVGIG (reference sequence). With V trimmed by 3 bases and J by 7 bases, 10 bases remained unmatched. The CDR3 has 14 amino acids. This chain's CDR3 is CAWRAPDRAFGYTF. The CDR3 DNA reads TGTGCCTGGAGGGCTCCGGACAGGGCCTTTGGCTACACCTTC.

The chain uses TRBV5-1 and TRBJ1-1; D may be TRBD1 (5 bases). Germline CDR1 SGHRS, CDR2 YFSETQ. V lost 0 bases and J 1 base, leaving 7 bases between the germline ends. This CDR3 spans 14 amino acids. The CDR3 spells CASSLDGGNTEAFF. In DNA, the CDR3 is TGCGCCAGCAGCTTGGACGGGGGGAACACTGAAGCTTTCTTT.

This rearrangement joins TRBV2 to TRBJ2-7; a weak D match, TRBD2 (7 bases). The CDR3 runs 15 residues. Trimming pared 3 bases from V and 0 bases from J, leaving 12 bases between. CDR1 is SNHLY, CDR2 FYNNEI, per germline. The CDR3 DNA reads as TGTGCCAGCAGTGATGGGGGGGCGGACTCCTACGAGCAGTACTTC. It specifies CASSDGGADSYEQYF.

The chain uses TRBV20-1 and TRBJ2-1; D not resolved. The germline V and J ends were trimmed by 5 bases and 8 bases, with 7 bases remaining between them. CDR3 size: 10 residues. The germline V gene encodes CDR1 DFQATT and CDR2 SNEGSKA (reference sequence). The CDR3 region has the DNA TGCAGTGCTCGCGAGGATGAGCAGTTCTTC. Its protein product is CSAREDEQFF.

The chain has TRBV18 and TRBJ2-3; no clear D. The CDR3 contains 14 residues. The V gene lost 6 bases and the J gene lost 3 bases, with 13 bases spanning the gap. Germline CDR1 is KGHSH and CDR2 is LQKENI. The CDR3 bases are TGTGCCAGCTCCCTGTATGAGGAGACAGATACGCAGTATTTT. Translated, it gives CASSLYEETDTQYF.

Only a few counts were recorded for this clone. The CDR3 sequence is CASSETGDPYNEQFF. CDR3 nucleotides: TGTGCCAGCAGCGAGACAGGGGACCCCTACAATGAGCAGTTCTTC. The rearrangement links TRBV9 to TRBJ2-1, with 8 bases fitting TRBD1. The CDR3 spans 15 residues. Germline CDR1 and CDR2: SGDLS and YYNGEE. Trimming took 3 bases from V and 2 from J; bases not matched to a gene: 4.

This clone appeared a few times. The rearrangement links TRBV6-5 to TRBJ2-2; the D gene is possibly TRBD1 (5 bases). Trimming cost V 7 bases and J 4 bases, with 13 bases left between them. CDR3 size: 14 residues. CDR1 is MNHEY, CDR2 SVGAGI, per germline. Written as DNA, the CDR3 is TGTGCCAGCAAGAGGCAGGGTGCCACCGGGGAGCTGTTTTTT. Translating it yields CASKRQGATGELFF.

The chain carries TRBV27 and TRBJ2-7; 7 bases are a match to TRBD1. With 3 bases clipped from V and 3 bases from J, the junction kept 5 bases outside the gene matches. From germline, CDR1 is MNHEY and CDR2 SMNVEV (reference sequence). CDR3 size: 14 residues. The CDR3: CASSLAGGRYEQYF. The CDR3 nucleotides read TGTGCCAGCAGTTTGGCAGGGGGACGCTACGAGCAGTACTTC.

The rearrangement joins TRBV25-1 to TRBJ2-2, with 7 nucleotides matching TRBD1. CDR3 length: 15 amino acids. The V gene end was trimmed by 7 bases and the J gene end by 3 bases; junction bases not matched to a gene: 8. Germline V lookup: CDR1 MGHDK, CDR2 SYGVNS. The chain's CDR3 is CASKTGRLDTGELFF. The CDR3 DNA follows: TGTGCCAGCAAGACAGGGCGCTTGGACACCGGGGAGCTGTTTTTT.

The chain links TRBV7-2 to TRBJ1-3, with TRBD1 matching 10 bases. The CDR3 runs to 18 residues. The trim removed 3 bases at V and 0 bases at J, leaving 8 bases unmatched. Germline V gene data show CDR1 as SGHTA and CDR2 as FQGNSA. CDR3 bases: TGTGCCAGCAGCTTGTCCGGGACAGGGGCCTCCTCTGGAAACACCATATATTTT. Translating gives CASSLSGTGASSGNTIYF.

The V and J genes are TRBV11-3 and TRBJ2-1; 9 bases fit TRBD1. This CDR3 is built from 17 residues. V was clipped by 4 bases and J by 0 bases; unmatched bases: 7. Germline V gene sequence: CDR1 SGHNT, CDR2 YENEEA. Written as DNA, the CDR3 is TGTGCCAGCAGCTCAGGACAGGGGAGAGGCTCCTACAATGAGCAGTTCTTC. Protein sequence: CASSSGQGRGSYNEQFF. Complete variable domain (other parts from reference TRBV11-3 and TRBJ2-1): EAGVVQSPRYKIIEKKQPVAFWCNPISGHNTLYWYLQNLGQGPELLIRYENEEAVDDSQLPKDRFSAERLKGVDSTLKIQPAELGDSAVYLCASSSGQGRGSYNEQFFGPGTRLTVL.

The CDR3 nucleotides are TGCGCCAGCAGCTCCCTAGAGGACAGTAGTTATGGCTACACCTTC. This translates into CASSSLEDSSYGYTF. This chain joins TRBV5-1 and TRBJ1-2; TRBD1 is a possible D gene (6 bases). The CDR3 covers 15 residues. V lost 3 bases to trimming and J lost 5 bases, with 17 bases between them. Looked up from germline, CDR1 is SGHRS and CDR2 is YFSETQ.

The chain uses TRBV7-8 and TRBJ2-5; D is possibly TRBD2 (7 bases). CDR1 is SGHVS and CDR2 is FQNEAQ in the germline V gene. This CDR3 region has 16 residues. The V gene lost 2 bases and the J gene lost 4 bases, with 17 bases spanning the gap. CDR3 sequence reads: CASSLRRREGGETQYF. The CDR3 DNA is TGTGCCAGCAGCTTAAGAAGGAGGGAGGGGGGAGAGACCCAGTACTTC.

This clone appeared a few times. This chain uses TRBV7-6 with TRBJ1-1, with 8 bases identical to TRBD1. Germline trimming cut 2 bases from V and 1 base from J; bases unmatched to any gene: 3. The CDR3 extends over 15 amino acids. CDR1 SGHVS and CDR2 FNYEAQ come from the germline V gene. In nucleotides, the CDR3 is TGTGCCAGCAGCTTAACAGGGGGTGGGAACACTGAAGCTTTCTTT. Amino acids: CASSLTGGGNTEAFF.

V usage is TRBV10-3 and J usage is TRBJ1-1; no clear D gene. The length of the CDR3 is 15 residues. Germline lookup yields CDR1 ENHRY and CDR2 SYGVKD. V lost 3 bases, J lost 5 bases, and 16 bases lay in between. The CDR3 nucleotides are TGTGCCATCAGTGAATTCGGCCCACGGGGAACTGAAGCTTTCTTT. Its translation is CAISEFGPRGTEAFF.